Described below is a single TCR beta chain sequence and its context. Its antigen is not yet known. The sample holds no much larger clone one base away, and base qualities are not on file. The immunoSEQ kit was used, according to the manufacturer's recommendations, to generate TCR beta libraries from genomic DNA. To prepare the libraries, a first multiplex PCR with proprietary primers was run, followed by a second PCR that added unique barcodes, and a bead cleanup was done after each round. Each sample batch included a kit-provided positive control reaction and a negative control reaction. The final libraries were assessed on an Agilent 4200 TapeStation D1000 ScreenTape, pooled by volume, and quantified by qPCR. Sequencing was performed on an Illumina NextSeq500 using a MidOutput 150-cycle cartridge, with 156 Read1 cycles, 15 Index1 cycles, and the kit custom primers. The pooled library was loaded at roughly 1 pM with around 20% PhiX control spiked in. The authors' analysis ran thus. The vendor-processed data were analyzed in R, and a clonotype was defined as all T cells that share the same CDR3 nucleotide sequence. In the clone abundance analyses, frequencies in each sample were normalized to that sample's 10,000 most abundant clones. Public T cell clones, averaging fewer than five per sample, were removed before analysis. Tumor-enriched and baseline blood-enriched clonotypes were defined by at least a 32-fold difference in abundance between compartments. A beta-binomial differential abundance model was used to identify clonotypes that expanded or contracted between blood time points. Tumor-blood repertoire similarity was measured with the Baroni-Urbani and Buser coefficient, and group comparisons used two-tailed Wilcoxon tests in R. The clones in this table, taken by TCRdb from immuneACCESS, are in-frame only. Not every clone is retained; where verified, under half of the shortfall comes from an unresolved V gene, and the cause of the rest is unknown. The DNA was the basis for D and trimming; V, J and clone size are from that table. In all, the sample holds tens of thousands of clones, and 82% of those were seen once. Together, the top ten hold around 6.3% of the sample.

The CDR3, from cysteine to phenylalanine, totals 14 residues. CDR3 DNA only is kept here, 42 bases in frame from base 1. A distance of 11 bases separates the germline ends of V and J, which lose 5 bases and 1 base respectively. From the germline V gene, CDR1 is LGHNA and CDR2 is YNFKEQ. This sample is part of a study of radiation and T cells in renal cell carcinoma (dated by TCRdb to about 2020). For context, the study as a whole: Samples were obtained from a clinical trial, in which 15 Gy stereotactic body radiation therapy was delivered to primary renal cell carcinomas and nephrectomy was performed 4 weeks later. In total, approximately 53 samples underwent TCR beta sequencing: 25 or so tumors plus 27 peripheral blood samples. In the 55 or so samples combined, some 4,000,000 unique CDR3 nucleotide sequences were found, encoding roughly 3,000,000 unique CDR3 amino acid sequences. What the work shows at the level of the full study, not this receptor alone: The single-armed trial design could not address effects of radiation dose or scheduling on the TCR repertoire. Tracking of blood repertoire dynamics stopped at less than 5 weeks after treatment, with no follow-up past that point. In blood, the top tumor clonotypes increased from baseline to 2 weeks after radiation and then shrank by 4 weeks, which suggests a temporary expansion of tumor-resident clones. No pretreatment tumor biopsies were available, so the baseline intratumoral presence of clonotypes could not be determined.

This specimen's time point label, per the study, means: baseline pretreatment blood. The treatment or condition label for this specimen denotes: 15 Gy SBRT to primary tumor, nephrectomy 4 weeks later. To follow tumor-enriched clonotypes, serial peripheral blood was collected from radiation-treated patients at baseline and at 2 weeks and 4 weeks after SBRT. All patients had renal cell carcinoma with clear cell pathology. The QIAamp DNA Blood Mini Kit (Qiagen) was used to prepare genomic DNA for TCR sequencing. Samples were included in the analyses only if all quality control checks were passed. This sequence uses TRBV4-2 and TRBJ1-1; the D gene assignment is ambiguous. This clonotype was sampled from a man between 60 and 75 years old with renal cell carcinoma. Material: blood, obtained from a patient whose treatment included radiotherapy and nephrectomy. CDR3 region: CASSAPMGNTEAFF. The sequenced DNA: TGTGCCAGCAGCGCTCCCATGGGGAACACTGAAGCTTTCTTT.